The 26 T cell receptor beta chains given below trace back to one sample, sequenced in a study of T cell responses to AZD1222 COVID-19 vaccine. TCRdb's copy holds only in-frame clones and misses some; the assay was immunoSEQ multiplex PCR. Here the sample spans about 110,000 clones, about 94% being singletons. Sequenced here: peripheral blood, sampled on day 0 of AZD1222 vaccination. The receptor set was obtained from an adult in good health.

This clone has only a few counts. This chain connects TRBV3-1 (or the pseudogene TRBV3-2) to TRBJ1-1; D not resolved. V gave up 2 bases and J gave up 5 bases, with 9 bases separating them. Looked up from germline, CDR1 is LGHDT and CDR2 is YNNKEL (reference sequence). The CDR3 length is 13 residues. Here the CDR3 DNA reads TGTGCCAGCAGCCAACTCGTGGGGACTGAAGCTTTCTTT. Its protein is CASSQLVGTEAFF.

This sequence joins TRBV5-1 and TRBJ1-2, with TRBD1 identical over 8 bases. Germline values: CDR1 SGHRS, CDR2 YFSETQ. There are 14 residues in the CDR3. The ends lost 4 bases at V and 8 bases at J; junction bases unmatched: 10. CDR3 nucleotides: TGCGCCAGCAGCCAAACCCAGGGGGCAGGAGGCTACACCTTC. Its protein is CASSQTQGAGGYTF.

This chain links TRBV15 with TRBJ2-2; D might be TRBD1 (6 bases). Germline lookup yields CDR1 LNHNV and CDR2 YYDKDF (reference sequence). Trimming removed 5 bases from V and 4 bases from J, with 14 bases in between. The CDR3 extends over 15 amino acids. CDR3 coding DNA: TGTGCCACCAGCTCAAGGACAGCTTCCACCGGGGAGCTGTTTTTT. Amino acids: CATSSRTASTGELFF.

The V call is TRBV18, the J call TRBJ1-2; D call uncertain. The CDR3 totals 14 residues. The germline CDR1 and CDR2 sequences are KGHSH and LQKENI. V was pared by 3 bases and J by 0 bases, with 8 bases between. CDR3 region: CASSPQESNYGYTF. DNA of the CDR3: TGTGCCAGCTCACCGCAGGAGTCTAACTATGGCTACACCTTC.

The chain uses TRBV12-3 or TRBV12-4 and TRBJ1-1; D is unclear. The CDR3 contains 13 residues. V was clipped by 3 bases and J by 8 bases, with 13 bases between them. The DNA for the CDR3 is TGTGCCAGCAGTTTTCGGCAAAGTTGGGAAGCTTTCTTT. This encodes CASSFRQSWEAFF.

V is TRBV28 and J is TRBJ1-2; TRBD1 agrees at 8 bases. This CDR3 comprises 19 residues. In germline, CDR1 is MDHEN, CDR2 SYDVKM. J was trimmed by 2 bases and V by 6 bases; bases with no gene match: 20. CDR3 nucleotide sequence: TGTGCCAGCAGAAATGGTGGAGGGGGACAGGCAATCAGGAACTATGGCTACACCTTC. Translated: CASRNGGGGQAIRNYGYTF.

The CDR3 DNA reads as TGCGCCAGCAGCTTGGTCCAGCCTGGGACTGAAGCTTTCTTT. This sequence encodes CASSLVQPGTEAFF. This chain uses TRBV5-1 with TRBJ1-1; D remains unclear. V lost 0 bases and J lost 5, with 11 bases in between. This CDR3 contains 14 residues. Germline values: CDR1 SGHRS, CDR2 YFSETQ.

V gene TRBV27 combines with J gene TRBJ1-2, with 9 bases that match TRBD1. V gave up 6 bases and J gave up 7 bases; unmatched junction bases: 9. Germline-derived CDR1 and CDR2 are MNHEY and SMNVEV (reference sequence). CDR3 length equals 14 residues. The CDR3 coding sequence is TGTGCCAGCAGGCCGACAGGGGGATCGCGTGGCTACACCTTC. Its translation: CASRPTGGSRGYTF.

The chain carries TRBV28 and TRBJ1-3; 9 positions agree with TRBD1. V gave up 6 bases and J gave up 0 bases; unmatched junction bases: 6. The germline CDR1 and CDR2 sequences are MDHEN and SYDVKM. The length of the CDR3 is 16 residues. CDR3 region: CASRLPGQGSGNTIYF. In DNA form, the CDR3 reads TGTGCCAGCAGGCTCCCGGGACAGGGCTCTGGAAACACCATATATTTT.

This chain uses TRBV27 with TRBJ1-2; D ambiguous. The length of the CDR3 is 15 residues. V was clipped by 1 base and J by 4 bases, with 13 bases between them. Germline CDR1 and CDR2: MNHEY and SMNVEV (reference sequence). CDR3 in amino acids: CASSLLPTEAYGYTF. Here the CDR3 DNA reads TGTGCCAGCAGTTTATTACCAACGGAGGCCTATGGCTACACCTTC.

This clone was seen once. DNA of the CDR3: TGCAGCGTTGGGGTCAGGCCGAACACTGAAGCTTTCTTT. Translated, it gives CSVGVRPNTEAFF. This chain links TRBV29-1 with TRBJ1-1; D is undetermined. Germline V gene lookup returns CDR1 SQVTM and CDR2 ANQGSEA. Between the trimmed V and J ends, which lost 4 bases and 1 base, there was a span of 10 bases. The CDR3 is 13 amino acids.

The rearrangement uses TRBV10-3 and TRBJ2-1; no firm D call. Germline CDR1 and CDR2: ENHRY and SYGVKD. CDR3 length: 14 residues. Trimming took off 6 bases at V and 0 bases at J, with 9 bases between the two ends. The CDR3, as DNA: TGTGCCATCAGCGGACGGAGCTCCTACAATGAGCAGTTCTTC. It yields the protein CAISGRSSYNEQFF.

The genes are TRBV2 and TRBJ2-2; 7 bases fit TRBD1. Trimming at V came to 6 bases and at J to 2 bases, leaving 12 bases not matched to a gene. Germline-derived CDR1 and CDR2 are SNHLY and FYNNEI. CDR3 size: 17 residues. CDR3 DNA sequence: TGTGCCAGCAGCGGAAGAGGGGGCATACTAAACACCGGGGAGCTGTTTTTT. Protein sequence: CASSGRGGILNTGELFF.

The rearrangement joins TRBV5-8 to TRBJ2-6, with 14 bases lining up with TRBD2. Germline lookup yields CDR1 SGHTS and CDR2 YDEGEE. The CDR3 totals 19 residues. J gave up 3 bases and V 3 bases, and 8 bases lay outside the gene matches. The chain's CDR3 is CASSSGTSGSKGGANVLTF. The CDR3 DNA is TGTGCCAGCAGCTCCGGGACTAGCGGGAGCAAAGGTGGGGCCAACGTCCTGACTTTC.

The gene calls are TRBV19 and TRBJ1-1; TRBD1 is a possible D gene (5 bases). This CDR3 has 12 amino acids. Per germline, CDR1 LNHDA and CDR2 SQIVND (reference sequence). V shed 3 bases and J shed 11 bases, with 13 bases lying between them. In DNA, the CDR3 is TGTGCCAGTAGTATCGGGACTTTGGGGGCTTTCTTT. It yields the protein CASSIGTLGAFF.

The rearrangement joins TRBV6-5 to TRBJ1-2; D remains unclear. V lost 8 bases and J 8 bases, leaving 15 bases between the germline ends. The germline V gene encodes CDR1 MNHEY and CDR2 SVGAGI. The CDR3 is made up of 12 amino acids. In DNA form, the CDR3 reads TGTGCCAGCCAGTCCCCTCTGGGCGGCTACACCTTC. This gives the protein CASQSPLGGYTF.

The V call is TRBV7-9, the J call TRBJ1-2; D remains ambiguous. The CDR3 extends over 13 amino acids. In germline, CDR1 is SEHNR, CDR2 FQNEAQ (reference sequence). The V and J ends lost 1 base and 2 bases respectively, with 5 bases between them. Here the CDR3 reads CASSLERNYGYTF. The CDR3, as DNA: TGTGCCAGCAGCTTAGAACGGAACTATGGCTACACCTTC.

The V gene is TRBV18, the J gene TRBJ1-4; 7 bases fit TRBD1. The CDR3 has 15 residues. V shed 5 bases and J 3 bases; nucleotides not matched to a gene: 6. From germline, CDR1 is KGHSH and CDR2 LQKENI. CDR3 protein: CASSAWDRPNEKLFF. The CDR3 DNA reads as TGTGCCAGCTCAGCCTGGGACAGACCTAATGAAAAACTGTTTTTT.

The rearrangement links TRBV11-3 to TRBJ1-6; 10 bases fit TRBD1. The CDR3 has 16 residues. CDR1 and CDR2 (germline): SGHNT, YENEEA. J lost 9 bases, V lost 5 bases, and 10 bases had no gene match. CDR3 region: CASSTRQGAFSSPLHF. The CDR3 DNA sequence: TGTGCCAGCAGCACTAGACAGGGGGCGTTCTCTTCACCCCTCCACTTT.

V and J are TRBV19 and TRBJ2-2, with D unresolved. The V gene's germline CDR1 is LNHDA and CDR2 SQIVND (reference sequence). CDR3 length: 11 residues. V was clipped by 7 bases and J by 6 bases, with 6 bases between them. The CDR3 nucleotides read TGTGCCAGTAAAACCTCCGGGGAGCTGTTTTTT. It encodes CASKTSGELFF.

This clone has a single count. The chain employs TRBV2 and TRBJ1-1, with D tentatively TRBD1 (5 bases). Per the germline V gene, CDR1 is SNHLY and CDR2 is FYNNEI. This CDR3 spans 15 amino acids. Trimming took off 2 bases at V and 1 base at J, with 11 bases between the two ends. The CDR3 protein is CASSERGRGNTEAFF. The CDR3 DNA follows: TGTGCCAGCAGTGAAAGGGGCCGAGGGAACACTGAAGCTTTCTTT.

The chain links TRBV11-3 to TRBJ2-7; D gene uncertain. CDR1 is SGHNT and CDR2 is YENEEA in the germline V gene. V was clipped by 3 bases and J by 3 bases, with 6 bases between them. The CDR3 extends over 12 amino acids. This CDR3 reads CASSFLIYEQYF. The DNA for the CDR3 is TGTGCCAGCAGCTTCTTAATCTACGAGCAGTACTTC.

This clone was seen only a few times. This chain uses TRBV27 with TRBJ1-5; no definite D call. V lost 6 bases, J lost 3 bases, and 9 bases lay in between. The length of the CDR3 is 13 residues. CDR1 and CDR2 from the germline V gene are MNHEY and SMNVEV (reference sequence). The CDR3 region has the DNA TGTGCCAGCAGCCCACAACTCAATCAGCCCCAGCATTTT. This translates into CASSPQLNQPQHF.

This rearrangement joins TRBV5-1 to TRBJ1-2, with D hard to call. CDR3 size: 14 residues. Germline V CDR1 and CDR2: SGHRS, YFSETQ. The V end was cut by 0 bases, the J end by 8 bases, with 14 bases between. CDR3 amino acids: CASSLELESFGYTF. Here the CDR3 DNA reads TGCGCCAGCAGCTTGGAGTTGGAGTCTTTCGGCTACACCTTC.

The rearrangement joins TRBV6-4 to TRBJ1-4, with TRBD1 identical over 8 bases. This CDR3 region has 15 residues. The germline gives CDR1 MRHNA, CDR2 SNTAGT. The ends lost 3 bases at V and 6 bases at J; junction bases unmatched: 6. CDR3 sequence: CASSETGGRDEKLFF. CDR3 DNA sequence: TGTGCCAGCAGTGAAACAGGGGGACGGGATGAAAAACTGTTTTTT.

The table lists this clone with a count of one. The J gene is TRBJ1-2, the V gene TRBV9; tentative D call: TRBD1 (6 bases). This CDR3 has 13 residues. Germline V gene lookup returns CDR1 SGDLS and CDR2 YYNGEE. V was shortened by 3 bases and J by 4 bases, with 10 bases between the two germline ends. The CDR3 protein is CASSARGAYGYTF. As DNA, the CDR3 is TGTGCCAGCAGCGCGAGGGGGGCCTATGGCTACACCTTC.